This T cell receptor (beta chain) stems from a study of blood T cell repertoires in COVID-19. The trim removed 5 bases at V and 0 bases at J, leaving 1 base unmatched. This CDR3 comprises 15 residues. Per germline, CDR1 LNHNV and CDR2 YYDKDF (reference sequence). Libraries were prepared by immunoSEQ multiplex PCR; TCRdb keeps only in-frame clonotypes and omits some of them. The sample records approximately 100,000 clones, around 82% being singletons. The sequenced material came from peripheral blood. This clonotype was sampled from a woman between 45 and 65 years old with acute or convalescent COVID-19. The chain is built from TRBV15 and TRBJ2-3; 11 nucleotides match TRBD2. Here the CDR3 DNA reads TGTGCCACCAGCCTAGCGGGGGGCAGCACAGATACGCAGTATTTT. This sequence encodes CATSLAGGSTDTQYF.